Sequencing of this T cell receptor beta chain was carried out in a study of shared T cell receptors in the human thymus. Clones were sequenced by immunoSEQ multiplex PCR, and TCRdb holds only the in-frame ones, with some missing. The sample gives approximately 730,000 clones, approximately 85% of which show up once; around 0.0099% is in the top ten. Trimming at V came to 5 bases and at J to 7 bases, leaving 7 bases not matched to a gene. Looked up from germline, CDR1 is KGHSH and CDR2 is LQKENI. The CDR3 is made up of 14 amino acids. These sequences were also reported in another study, on human thymus T cells.

The receptor's source is a girl under three years old with a congenital heart defect. This chain uses TRBV18 with TRBJ1-2; 10 bases fit TRBD1. The material sequenced was thymocytes. CDR3 residues: CASSGDRGIAGYTF. The CDR3 DNA reads TGTGCCAGCTCAGGGGACAGGGGAATCGCTGGCTACACCTTC.